The TCR beta chain under discussion was sequenced for a study of shared clonotypes between healthy human individuals. Whole-study results and caveats: The naive CD4 repertoires of several donors were compared, and approximately 4.5% of clonotypes were shared.

CDR1 and CDR2 (germline): LNHNV, YYDKDF (reference sequence). CDR3 size: 16 residues. V lost 5 bases to trimming and J lost 7 bases; unmatched junction nucleotides: 16. In the case of this clone: Its antigen remains unknown.

Clones were sequenced by immunoSEQ multiplex PCR, and TCRdb holds only the in-frame ones, with some missing. Of some 1.5 million clones listed, around 95% are singletons. The source of this sequence is a young man in good health. The chain employs TRBV15 and TRBJ2-7, with 8 bases that match TRBD2. What was sequenced was naive CD4+ T cells sorted from blood. The subset is: CD45RA+ positively selected. The CDR3 loop reads CATSEPAGVTVREQYF. The CDR3 DNA follows: TGTGCCACCAGCGAACCAGCGGGAGTTACGGTGAGGGAGCAGTACTTC. Variable domain in full (rest from reference TRBV15 and TRBJ2-7): DAMVIQNPRYQVTQFGKPVTLSCSQTLNHNVMYWYQQKSSQAPKLLFHYYDKDFNNEADTPDNFQSRRPNTSFCFLDIRSPGLGDTAMYLCATSEPAGVTVREQYFGPGTRLTVT.